The 7 T cell receptor beta chains below all came from one sample that was sequenced in a study of cytomegalovirus exposure and HLA in healthy donors. In the PCR, 60 Vbeta and 13 Jbeta primers were used. TCRdb's copy holds only in-frame clones and misses some; the assay was immunoSEQ multiplex PCR. The sample has approximately 170,000 clones, roughly 83% seen once; the top ten hold 0.95% to 1.5%. Specimen: PBMCs. The receptors derive from a boy younger than 10 in good health and CMV-seronegative.

This clone was seen only once. Germline and junction disagree at one end, which may indicate a read error. The chain has TRBV5-6 and TRBJ2-7; D is undetermined. In germline, CDR1 is SGHDT, CDR2 YYEEEE. The CDR3 sequence is 14 residues long. CDR3 coding DNA: TGTGCCAGCAGCCCACGACTTTCGAACTACGAGCAGTGCTTC. It translates to CASSPRLSNYEQCF.

The CDR3 DNA reads as TGTGCCAGCAGTTACTCTCGGGGGGACTATGGCTACACCTTC. It codes for CASSYSRGDYGYTF. V usage is TRBV6-6 and J usage is TRBJ1-2, with D possibly being TRBD1 (5 bases). V was pared by 0 bases and J by 3 bases, with 8 bases between. There are 14 residues in the CDR3. The germline V gene encodes CDR1 MNHNY and CDR2 SVGAGI (reference sequence).

The chain links TRBV29-1 to TRBJ1-2; 10 bases are a match to TRBD1. V shed 7 bases and J 9 bases; nucleotides not matched to a gene: 5. CDR1 and CDR2 (germline): SQVTM, ANQGSEA. The CDR3 covers 11 residues. CDR3 in amino acids: CSARDRGSYTF. The CDR3 DNA sequence: TGCAGCGCCCGGGACAGGGGAAGCTACACCTTC.

The chain is built from TRBV7-2 and TRBJ2-2, with a possible D match to TRBD2 (5 bases). Germline CDR1 and CDR2: SGHTA and FQGNSA. The CDR3 runs to 14 residues. The V and J ends lost 0 bases and 7 bases respectively, with 9 bases between them. This CDR3 is CASSLAEGGGELFF. CDR3 DNA: TGTGCCAGCAGCTTAGCAGAGGGCGGCGGGGAGCTGTTTTTT.

The chain links TRBV13 to TRBJ1-1; 7 positions agree with TRBD1. The CDR3 has 16 residues. Germline loops: CDR1 PRHDT, CDR2 FYEKMQ (reference sequence). Trimming at V came to 0 bases and at J to 0 bases, leaving 4 bases not matched to a gene. The CDR3 DNA follows: TGTGCCAGCAGCTTAGGCGGGACAGCCCTGAACACTGAAGCTTTCTTT. It yields the protein CASSLGGTALNTEAFF.

The chain is built from TRBV6-5 and TRBJ2-1; possibly TRBD2 for D (6 bases). Trimming took 6 bases from V and 0 from J, leaving 12 bases between them. CDR3 length: 15 amino acids. The germline CDR1 and CDR2 sequences are MNHEY and SVGAGI. The CDR3 loop is CASRAPSVSYNEQFF. CDR3 bases: TGTGCCAGCAGGGCCCCTAGCGTCTCCTACAATGAGCAGTTCTTC.

This rearrangement joins TRBV11-1 to TRBJ2-3; 12 positions match TRBD2. The germline CDR1 and CDR2 sequences are SGHAT and FQDESV (reference sequence). V was pared by 6 bases and J by 0 bases, with 4 bases of the junction left unmatched. The CDR3 covers 16 residues. This CDR3 reads CASSLAGGTSTDTQYF. DNA for the CDR3: TGTGCCAGCAGTCTAGCGGGAGGGACTAGCACAGATACGCAGTATTTT.